This T cell receptor (beta chain) was found in a study of T cell repertoires in cytomegalovirus infection. Whole-study context: HLA-B-restricted CMV epitopes that are well studied, plus recently identified HLA-C-restricted ones, were used by the study. Study outcomes and limitations: Adding up the frequency of public TCR beta families identified people who carried CMV plus the relevant HLA. Dominating the ex vivo response were TCR beta clonotypes that were CMV-specific and HLA-C-restricted.

Each CDR3 protein gets one entry after TCRdb re-called the reads with MiXCR. Seen here are around 570,000 distinct CDR3 sequences, 40% observed once, and the top ten hold 48%. The CDR3 spans 13 residues. Germline V CDR1 and CDR2: SGHNT, YENEEA. V lost 5 bases and J lost 1, with 9 bases in between. This clonotype was seen a few times. The target antigen is unknown. The source material was cultured PBMCs, sampled from culture after CMV antigen stimulation. The chain combines TRBV11-3 with TRBJ2-7; D is possibly TRBD1 (5 bases). The sequence derives from a human donor in good health (CMV status not recorded). Some clones in this sample may be carry-over from other donors' samples. The CDR3 reads CASSKGLSYEQYF. The DNA for the CDR3 is TGTGCCAGCAGCAAGGGGCTATCCTACGAGCAGTACTTC.